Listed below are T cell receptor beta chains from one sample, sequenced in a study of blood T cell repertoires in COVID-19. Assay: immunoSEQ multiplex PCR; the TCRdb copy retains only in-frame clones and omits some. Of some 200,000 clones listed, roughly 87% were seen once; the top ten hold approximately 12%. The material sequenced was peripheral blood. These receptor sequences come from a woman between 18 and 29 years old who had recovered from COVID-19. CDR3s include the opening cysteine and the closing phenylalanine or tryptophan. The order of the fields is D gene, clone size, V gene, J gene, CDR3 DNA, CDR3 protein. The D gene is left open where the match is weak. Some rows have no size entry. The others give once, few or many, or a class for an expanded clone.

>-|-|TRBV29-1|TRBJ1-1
TGCAGCGTTGTGGGGGCTGGTACTGAAGCTTTCTTT
CSVVGAGTEAFF
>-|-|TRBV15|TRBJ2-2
TGTGCCACCAGCAGACTTAGTTCCACCGGGGAGCTGTTTTTT
CATSRLSSTGELFF
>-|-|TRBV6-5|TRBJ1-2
TGTGCCAGCAGTCGCCCGGGTCACCCTAACTATGGCTACACCTTC
CASSRPGHPNYGYTF
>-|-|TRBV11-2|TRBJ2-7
TGTGCCAGCAGCTTAGTAGGGGCGGTGTTGCCCTACGAGCAGTACTTC
CASSLVGAVLPYEQYF
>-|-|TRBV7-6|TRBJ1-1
TGTGCCAGCAGCTTAGCGGACTACCTGGGGAACACTGAAGCTTTCTTT
CASSLADYLGNTEAFF
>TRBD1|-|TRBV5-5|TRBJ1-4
TGTGCCAGCAGCACGGGACAGGGAAGGTGGGAAAAACTGTTTTTT
CASSTGQGRWEKLFF
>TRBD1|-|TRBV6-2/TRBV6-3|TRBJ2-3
TGTGCCAGCAGTTACTTCCCCTTGCGGGACAGGTCATTCGAAACCACAGATACGCAGTATTTT
CASSYFPLRDRSFETTDTQYF
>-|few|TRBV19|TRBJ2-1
TGTGCCAGTAGTCAGACTCCTCCGACTTACAATGAGCAGTTCTTC
CASSQTPPTYNEQFF
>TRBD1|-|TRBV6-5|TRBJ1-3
TGTGCCAGCAGTCTCCGGACAGGGGTTGGAAACACCATATATTTT
CASSLRTGVGNTIYF
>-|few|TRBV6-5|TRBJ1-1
TGTGCCAGCAGTTTGACAGTGAACACTGAAGCTTTCTTT
CASSLTVNTEAFF
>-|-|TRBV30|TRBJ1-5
TGTGCCTGGAGTCTCGGGTCGGGCAATCAGCCCCAGCATTTT
CAWSLGSGNQPQHF
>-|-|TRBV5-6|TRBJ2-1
TGTGCCAGCAGCTTGAAGGGTGCAGGGGAGCAGTTCTTC
CASSLKGAGEQFF
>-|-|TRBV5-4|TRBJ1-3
TGTGCCAGCAGCTTGGTCTCAGGGCAGGTGGGAAACACCATATATTTT
CASSLVSGQVGNTIYF
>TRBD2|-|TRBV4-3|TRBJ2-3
TGCGCCAGCAGCCAAGTAGCGGGGAGGCGCACAGATACGCAGTATTTT
CASSQVAGRRTDTQYF
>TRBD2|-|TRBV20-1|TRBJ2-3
TGCAGTGCTAGTGAAGGCGGGGGAACAGATACGCAGTATTTT
CSASEGGGTDTQYF
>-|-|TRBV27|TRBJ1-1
TGTGCCAGCAGTTGGACACAGAACACTGAAGCTTTCTTT
CASSWTQNTEAFF
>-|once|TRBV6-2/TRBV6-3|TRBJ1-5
TGTGCCAGCAGCGCCCTCGGGATAGGATATAGCAATCAGCCCCAGCATTTT
CASSALGIGYSNQPQHF
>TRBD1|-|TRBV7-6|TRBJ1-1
TGTGCCAGCAGTGCGACAGGGAATAATGAAGCTTTCTTT
CASSATGNNEAFF
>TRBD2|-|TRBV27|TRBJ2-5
TGTGCCAGCAGTTGGGGGGGTAGGGAGACCCAGTACTTC
CASSWGGRETQYF
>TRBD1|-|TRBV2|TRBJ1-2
TGTGCCAGCAGTGGACAGGGGATTTACTATGGCTACACCTTC
CASSGQGIYYGYTF
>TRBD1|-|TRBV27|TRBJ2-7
TGTGCCAGCAGTTTTCTACAGACAGGGGGAATAGGAGAGCAGTACTTC
CASSFLQTGGIGEQYF
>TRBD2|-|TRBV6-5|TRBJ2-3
TGTGCCAGCGTTGGGACTAGCGGGAGTGCAGATACGCAGTATTTT
CASVGTSGSADTQYF
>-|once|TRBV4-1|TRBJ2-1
TGCGCCAGCAGCCAAGATCCAGGAAATCTGGGTTTGCAGTTCTTC
CASSQDPGNLGLQFF
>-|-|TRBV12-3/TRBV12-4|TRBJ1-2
TGTGCCAGCAGCGGACAGCGCTATGGCTACACCTTC
CASSGQRYGYTF
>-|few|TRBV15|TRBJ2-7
TGTGCCACCAGCAGGCGGGGACTGCTAGGCCTGGGGGAGCAGTACTTC
CATSRRGLLGLGEQYF
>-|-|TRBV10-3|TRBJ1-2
TGTGCCATCAGTGAGTCGGTCGAGAACTATGGCTACACCTTC
CAISESVENYGYTF
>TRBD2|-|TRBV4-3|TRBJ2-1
TGCGCCAGCAGCCAAGGGGAGGGTAGCGGGAGACCCTCCTACAATGAGCAGTTCTTC
CASSQGEGSGRPSYNEQFF
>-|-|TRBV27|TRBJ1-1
TGTGCCAGCAGTTTCGGAGGAGGAGCTGAAGCTTTCTTT
CASSFGGGAEAFF
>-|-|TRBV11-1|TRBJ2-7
TGTGCCAGCAGCCCCCTCCAGGACTCGCCCTACGAGCAGTACTTC
CASSPLQDSPYEQYF
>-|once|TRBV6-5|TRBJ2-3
TGTGCCAGCAGTTACTCGAGGGCAGATACGCAGTATTTT
CASSYSRADTQYF
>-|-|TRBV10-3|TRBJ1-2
TGTGCCATCAGTAAGACAGGAATCAACTATGGCTACACCTTC
CAISKTGINYGYTF
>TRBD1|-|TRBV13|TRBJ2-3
TGTGCCAGCACCCCCATGGGACAGGGTACAGATACGCAGTATTTT
CASTPMGQGTDTQYF
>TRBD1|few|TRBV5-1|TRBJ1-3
TGCGCCAGCAGCTTGGCCGCAGGGGGCACTGGAAACACCATATATTTT
CASSLAAGGTGNTIYF
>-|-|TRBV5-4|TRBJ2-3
TGTGCCAGCAGCGCAAGACAGGAGACCACAGATACGCAGTATTTT
CASSARQETTDTQYF
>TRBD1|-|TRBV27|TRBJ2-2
TGTGCCAGCAAAACCCCAGTACAGGGGGCCCGTCACACCGGGGAGCTGTTTTTT
CASKTPVQGARHTGELFF
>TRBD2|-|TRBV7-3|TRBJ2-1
TGTGCCAGCAGCTTACGACTAGCGGGTCCTAATGAGCAGTTCTTC
CASSLRLAGPNEQFF
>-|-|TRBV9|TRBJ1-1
TGTGCCAGTAACTTGGGTGGCCCGAGCGCTGAAGCTTTCTTT
CASNLGGPSAEAFF
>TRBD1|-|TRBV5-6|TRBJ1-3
TGTGCCAGCAGCTGGGGGACAGGGATCGCTGGAAACACCATATATTTT
CASSWGTGIAGNTIYF
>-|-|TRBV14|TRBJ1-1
TGTGCCAGCAGTCTTACGGTGAACACTGAAGCTTTCTTT
CASSLTVNTEAFF
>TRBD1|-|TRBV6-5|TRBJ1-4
TGTGCCAGCAGTTACTCGCCGGGACAGGTCGGAGAAAAACTGTTTTTT
CASSYSPGQVGEKLFF
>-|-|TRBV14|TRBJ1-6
TGTGCCAGCAGCCAGGGGGACAAACGAAATTCACCCCTCCACTTT
CASSQGDKRNSPLHF
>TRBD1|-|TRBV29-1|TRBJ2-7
TGCAGCGCCTGGACAGGGAGCGAGCAGTACTTC
CSAWTGSEQYF